The sequence of this TCR beta chain was determined in a study of PD-1 blockade in classical Hodgkin lymphoma. Study-wide points: Still unresolved is the cause of the repertoire differences, which may be disease activity or prior therapy. Patients with a complete response exhibited baseline diversity comparable to newly diagnosed patients.

TCRdb's table, derived via immunoSEQ multiplex PCR, lists solely in-frame clones and lacks some. The sample consists of over 10,000 clones, more than 90% of them appearing once. Of note for this clone: The antigen is unknown.

All patients relapsed after autologous stem cell transplantation, and brentuximab vedotin exposure varied. Sequenced here: peripheral blood mononuclear cells (PBMCs), sampled at baseline. This sequence was found in a human donor with classical Hodgkin lymphoma.

CDR3 coding DNA: TGTGCCAGCAGCCTCCGGGACAGTGAAGAGACCCAGTACTTC. Translation: CASSLRDSEETQYF. The V gene is TRBV21-1, the J gene TRBJ2-5; the tabulated D call, TRBD1, remains unverified against the DNA. TRBV21-1 is listed as a pseudogene. The CDR3 consists of 14 residues.